These 27 T cell receptor beta chains were all obtained from the same sample, sequenced in a study of shared clonotypes between healthy human individuals. CD8 cells classed as naive were CD45RO-negative and positively selected for CCR7, excluding terminally differentiated effector memory CD45RA+ cells. TCRdb's copy holds only in-frame clones and misses some; the assay was immunoSEQ multiplex PCR. This sample yields around 2,000,000 clones, of which around 93% are seen a single time; over 1.5% belongs to the top ten. The sequenced sample consisted of naive CD8+ T cells from PBMCs. Receptors were obtained from a young man in good health. Some clones in this sample may be carry-over from other donors' samples.

This chain links TRBV27 with TRBJ2-5; perhaps TRBD2 as D (5 bases). V gave up 1 base and J gave up 4 bases, with 10 bases separating them. Germline V gene lookup returns CDR1 MNHEY and CDR2 SMNVEV (reference sequence). This CDR3 is 14 amino acids long. CDR3 bases: TGTGCCAGCAGTTTATACGGGAACGCAGAGACCCAGTACTTC. Amino acids: CASSLYGNAETQYF.

This chain links TRBV7-6 with TRBJ2-7, with 11 positions matching TRBD2. CDR1 SGHVS and CDR2 FNYEAQ come from the germline V gene. The CDR3 covers 17 residues. With 1 base clipped from V and 3 bases from J, the junction kept 8 bases outside the gene matches. The CDR3 here is CASSLESGTSGYYEQYF. CDR3 sequence (DNA): TGTGCCAGCAGCTTAGAGTCCGGGACTAGCGGTTACTACGAGCAGTACTTC.

The chain carries TRBV19 and TRBJ2-1; TRBD2 aligns across 11 bases. CDR1 and CDR2 from the germline V gene are LNHDA and SQIVND (reference sequence). The CDR3 has 14 residues. The junction had 2 bases not matched to a gene; V was cut back by 3 bases and J by 7 bases. The CDR3 DNA follows: TGTGCCAGTAGTATGTGGACTAGCGGGAATGAGCAGTTCTTC. As protein: CASSMWTSGNEQFF.

This clone has more than one count but fewer than ten. The V gene is TRBV28, the J gene TRBJ1-1; TRBD1 matches 7 bases. Trimming removed 7 bases from V and 5 bases from J; junction bases left unmatched: 7. This CDR3 has 13 amino acids. Germline-derived CDR1 and CDR2 are MDHEN and SYDVKM. The CDR3 protein is CASKPTGNTEAFF. CDR3 in DNA: TGTGCCAGCAAACCGACAGGGAATACTGAAGCTTTCTTT.

CDR3 loop: CASSLKSSASTDTQYF. The CDR3 DNA reads as TGTGCCAGCAGCTTAAAGTCGTCGGCTAGCACAGATACGCAGTATTTT. The rearrangement links TRBV11-1 to TRBJ2-3; D is ambiguous. V was clipped by 2 bases and J by 0 bases, with 12 bases between them. Germline V gene sequence: CDR1 SGHAT, CDR2 FQDESV (reference sequence). This CDR3 has 16 residues. The variable domain in full, with the rest retrieved from reference TRBV11-1 and TRBJ2-3, is EAEVAQSPRYKITEKSQAVAFWCDPISGHATLYWYRQILGQGPELLVQFQDESVVDDSQLPKDRFSAERLKGVDSTLKIQPAELGDSAMYLCASSLKSSASTDTQYFGPGTRLTVL.

This sequence joins TRBV28 and TRBJ1-5; D remains unclear. V was clipped by 2 bases and J by 0 bases, with 17 bases between them. The CDR3 has 18 amino acids. Looked up from germline, CDR1 is MDHEN and CDR2 is SYDVKM. The CDR3 spells CASSLKRNLMVSNQPQHF. The DNA of the CDR3 is TGTGCCAGCAGTTTAAAGCGGAACCTCATGGTTAGCAATCAGCCCCAGCATTTT.

The V and J genes are TRBV5-5 and TRBJ2-7; TRBD1 is a possible D gene (5 bases). Per the germline V gene, CDR1 is SGHKS and CDR2 is YYEKEE (reference sequence). Trimming shortened V by 0 bases and J by 0 bases, and 13 bases separated the two germline ends. The CDR3 contains 16 residues. CDR3 region: CASSLVGAPYSYEQYF. CDR3 in DNA: TGTGCCAGCAGCTTGGTAGGGGCACCTTACTCCTACGAGCAGTACTTC.

Only a few counts were recorded for this clone. The genes are TRBV27 and TRBJ1-2; a possible D gene is TRBD1 (6 bases). Germline V gene lookup returns CDR1 MNHEY and CDR2 SMNVEV (reference sequence). V was shortened by 2 bases and J by 0 bases, with 13 bases between the two germline ends. The CDR3 length is 16 residues. The CDR3 DNA sequence: TGTGCCAGCAGTTTACGGGGGACATCTTCTAACTATGGCTACACCTTC. It encodes CASSLRGTSSNYGYTF.

The chain recombines TRBV13 with TRBJ2-3; no definite D call. This CDR3 contains 12 residues. V lost 4 bases and J 5 bases, leaving 7 bases between the germline ends. Germline CDR1 reads PRHDT; CDR2 reads FYEKMQ (reference sequence). The CDR3 nucleotides are TGTGCCAGCAGCTCCAACAGAGATACGCAGTATTTT. Translated, it gives CASSSNRDTQYF.

This chain joins TRBV11-2 and TRBJ1-1; D ambiguous. The V end lost 4 bases, the J end lost 3 bases, and 18 bases lay between the germline ends. Germline CDR1 and CDR2: SGHAT and FQNNGV. The CDR3 totals 16 residues. CDR3 DNA: TGTGCCAGCAGCTCCTGGACGGGAGGATGGGACACTGAAGCTTTCTTT. It is translated as CASSSWTGGWDTEAFF.

The rearrangement joins TRBV5-6 to TRBJ1-1; no reliable D call. CDR3 length: 14 residues. Per germline, CDR1 SGHDT and CDR2 YYEEEE. Trimming pared 0 bases from V and 5 bases from J, leaving 11 bases between. CDR3 DNA: TGTGCCAGCAGCTTGGTGGGGATGGGGACTGAAGCTTTCTTT. The encoded protein is CASSLVGMGTEAFF.

Details on this clone: Other nucleotide sequences from this sample produce the same CDR3. The J gene is TRBJ2-7, the V gene TRBV4-1; TRBD2 matches at 13 bases. The CDR3 runs 15 residues. Germline CDR1 is MGHRA and CDR2 is YSYEKL. Trimming took 3 bases from V and 1 from J; bases not matched to a gene: 0. This chain's CDR3 is CASSQGLAGSYEQYF. In DNA form, the CDR3 reads TGCGCCAGCAGCCAGGGACTAGCGGGATCCTACGAGCAGTACTTC.

This clone was observed a few times. Other DNA variants within this sample encode the same CDR3. V and J are TRBV9 and TRBJ1-1; 8 nucleotides agree with TRBD1. After removal of 0 bases from V and 4 bases from J, the junction contained 2 bases not matched to a gene. The length of the CDR3 is 14 residues. Germline assignment: CDR1 SGDLS and CDR2 YYNGEE. The CDR3: CASSVGTGGTEAFF. The CDR3, as DNA: TGTGCCAGCAGCGTAGGCACAGGGGGCACTGAAGCTTTCTTT.

V usage is TRBV5-6 and J usage is TRBJ2-3; 9 nucleotides agree with TRBD2. The trim removed 2 bases at V and 2 bases at J, leaving 6 bases unmatched. Germline-derived CDR1 and CDR2 are SGHDT and YYEEEE. The CDR3 runs to 16 residues. The CDR3 region is CASSFRASGITDTQYF. The DNA for the CDR3 is TGTGCCAGCAGCTTTCGGGCTAGCGGGATCACAGATACGCAGTATTTT.

The V gene is TRBV5-1, the J gene TRBJ2-2, with 10 bases that match TRBD2. Germline CDR1 reads SGHRS; CDR2 reads YFSETQ. J gave up 0 bases and V 6 bases, and 8 bases lay outside the gene matches. The CDR3 is made up of 17 amino acids. The CDR3 protein is CASTISLAGANTGELFF. The CDR3 DNA follows: TGCGCCAGCACCATTTCTCTAGCGGGAGCGAACACCGGGGAGCTGTTTTTT. Drawing the rest from reference TRBV5-1 and TRBJ2-2, the complete variable domain is KAGVTQTPRYLIKTRGQQVTLSCSPISGHRSVSWYQQTPGQGLQFLFEYFSETQRNKGNFPGRFSGRQFSNSRSEMNVSTLELGDSALYLCASTISLAGANTGELFFGEGSRLTVL.

The chain employs TRBV7-2 and TRBJ1-5; D is perhaps TRBD1 (5 bases). The V end was cut by 2 bases, the J end by 0 bases, with 14 bases between. CDR3 length equals 17 residues. CDR1 is SGHTA, CDR2 FQGNSA, per germline. The CDR3 DNA follows: TGTGCCAGCAGCTTAAACTTGGGGCAGATTAGCAATCAGCCCCAGCATTTT. This sequence encodes CASSLNLGQISNQPQHF.

The chain couples TRBV28 to TRBJ2-1; 7 bases are a match to TRBD1. The CDR3 totals 15 residues. V was clipped by 1 base and J by 2 bases; unmatched bases: 2. Germline CDR1 and CDR2: MDHEN and SYDVKM. CDR3 sequence: CASSLYRGAYNEQFF. The DNA for the CDR3 is TGTGCCAGCAGTTTATACAGGGGAGCCTACAATGAGCAGTTCTTC. Full variable domain (outside the CDR3, taken from reference TRBV28 and TRBJ2-1): DVKVTQSSRYLVKRTGEKVFLECVQDMDHENMFWYRQDPGLGLRLIYFSYDVKMKEKGDIPEGYSVSREKKERFSLILESASTNQTSMYLCASSLYRGAYNEQFFGPGTRLTVL.

The rearrangement uses TRBV28 and TRBJ2-7, with 11 bases fitting TRBD1. CDR1 and CDR2 (germline): MDHEN, SYDVKM. After removal of 5 bases from V and 2 bases from J, the junction contained 5 bases not matched to a gene. This CDR3 spans 15 amino acids. For the CDR3, the DNA is TGTGCCAGCAGTAAGGGACAGGGGGTGGCCTACGAGCAGTACTTC. This codes for CASSKGQGVAYEQYF.

The chain carries TRBV28 and TRBJ2-1; TRBD2 aligns across 10 bases. The J segment lost 6 bases and the V segment lost 6 bases, leaving 11 bases of the junction unmatched. The V gene's germline CDR1 is MDHEN and CDR2 SYDVKM. The CDR3 extends over 16 amino acids. The CDR3 is CASSPPEAGGFNEQFF. The DNA for the CDR3 is TGTGCCAGCAGCCCCCCTGAAGCGGGAGGGTTCAATGAGCAGTTCTTC.

On this clone itself: Other nucleotide sequences from this sample produce the same CDR3. The chain couples TRBV18 to TRBJ2-7; TRBD1 might be the D (5 bases). Trimming removed 2 bases at V and 0 bases at J, with 11 bases between. This CDR3 spans 15 amino acids. CDR1 KGHSH and CDR2 LQKENI come from the germline V gene. This chain's CDR3 is CASSPGARSSYEQYF. The DNA of the CDR3 is TGTGCCAGCTCACCAGGGGCCAGGAGCTCCTACGAGCAGTACTTC.

J is TRBJ2-1 and V is TRBV4-2; D is unresolved. The CDR3 is 12 amino acids. Per germline, CDR1 LGHNA and CDR2 YNFKEQ. The germline V and J ends were trimmed by 4 bases and 9 bases, with 10 bases remaining between them. This chain's CDR3 is CASSPPLGEQFF. CDR3 DNA: TGTGCCAGCAGCCCCCCCCTGGGTGAGCAGTTCTTC.

This rearrangement joins TRBV27 to TRBJ2-1; D might be TRBD2 (6 bases). Trimming pared 6 bases from V and 11 bases from J, leaving 23 bases between. Per germline, CDR1 MNHEY and CDR2 SMNVEV (reference sequence). The CDR3 has 15 amino acids. CDR3: CASRIVGGEGGKQFF. Written as DNA, the CDR3 is TGTGCCAGCAGAATAGTCGGGGGAGAAGGCGGTAAGCAGTTCTTC.

V gene TRBV11-3 combines with J gene TRBJ2-1; 14 bases map to TRBD2. This CDR3 is built from 18 residues. Germline V gene data show CDR1 as SGHNT and CDR2 as YENEEA. V gave up 4 bases and J gave up 9 bases; unmatched junction bases: 14. CDR3 amino acids: CASSSSGMTSGREGEQFF. CDR3 DNA sequence: TGTGCCAGCAGCTCCTCCGGAATGACTAGCGGGAGGGAAGGTGAGCAGTTCTTC.

V is TRBV11-2 and J is TRBJ2-1; 12 positions match TRBD2. Germline trimming cut 1 base from V and 3 bases from J; bases unmatched to any gene: 1. CDR3 length: 16 residues. The germline V gene encodes CDR1 SGHAT and CDR2 FQNNGV. Written as DNA, the CDR3 is TGTGCCAGCAGCTTAGCTAGCGGGAGGGGCTACAATGAGCAGTTCTTC. This sequence encodes CASSLASGRGYNEQFF.

This clone has just one count. In the same sample, other DNA sequences code for this CDR3. The chain recombines TRBV9 with TRBJ1-1; D not certain. The germline V and J ends were trimmed by 0 bases and 4 bases, with 7 bases remaining between them. Germline V gene sequence: CDR1 SGDLS, CDR2 YYNGEE. CDR3 size: 13 residues. This chain's CDR3 is CASSVAGLTEAFF. The CDR3 DNA reads TGTGCCAGCAGCGTAGCGGGCCTCACTGAAGCTTTCTTT.

Details on this clone: Compared with germline, one end of the junction differs, possibly owing to a read error. The CDR3 sequence is CASSEDRVIVF. CDR3 nucleotides: TGTGCCAGCAGTGAAGACCGGGTCATCGTCTTC. The chain combines TRBV25-1 with TRBJ2-1; no clear D. CDR1 and CDR2 (germline): MGHDK, SYGVNS. The CDR3 extends over 11 amino acids.

DNA for the CDR3: TGTGCCACCAGCAGGACAGGGTCTTTTATAGGGGCCGGGGAGCTGTTTTTT. It encodes CATSRTGSFIGAGELFF. V is TRBV15 and J is TRBJ2-2, with 7 bases aligning to TRBD1. With 3 bases clipped from V and 6 bases from J, the junction kept 13 bases outside the gene matches. The CDR3 contains 17 residues. Germline loops: CDR1 LNHNV, CDR2 YYDKDF (reference sequence). Using reference TRBV15 and TRBJ2-2 for the parts outside the CDR3, the full variable domain is DAMVIQNPRYQVTQFGKPVTLSCSQTLNHNVMYWYQQKSSQAPKLLFHYYDKDFNNEADTPDNFQSRRPNTSFCFLDIRSPGLGDTAMYLCATSRTGSFIGAGELFFGEGSRLTVL.